This T cell receptor (beta chain) was documented in a study of cytomegalovirus exposure and HLA in healthy donors. Study-level findings and limits: It was shown in a later analysis that HLA-associated TCR beta chains were more clonally expanded than other, equally common chains.

V trimming: 4 bases; J trimming: 2 bases; junction bases outside the gene matches: 5. Germline CDR1 KGHSH, CDR2 LQKENI. This CDR3 has 14 amino acids. For this clone: Its antigen is undetermined.

The study ran its PCR with 60 Vbeta and 13 Jbeta primers. Sequenced by immunoSEQ multiplex PCR; TCRdb stores in-frame clones only, minus some. The sample includes roughly 92,000 clones, approximately 7.7% of them seen just once. This chain joins TRBV18 and TRBJ2-7; 7 nucleotides line up with TRBD1. What was sequenced was PBMCs. The TCR originated in a man between 50 and 59 years old in good health and CMV-seronegative. The CDR3 reads CASSLWTGTYEQYF. The CDR3 bases are TGTGCCAGCTCACTATGGACAGGTACCTACGAGCAGTACTTC.